Given below is one TCR beta chain in context. Its antigen is currently unknown. Repertoires were generated with immunoSEQ multiplex PCR, while TCRdb's copy carries only in-frame clones and drops some. The table shows 75,000 to 80,000 clones, with around 90% occurring only once. The data belong to a study of a mutant IDH1 vaccine in newly diagnosed glioma. Time point in this sample: week 5, during vaccination. Topical imiquimod accompanied each vaccine dose, which consisted of 300 ug of mutant IDH1 20-mer peptide. Germline V gene lookup returns CDR1 MNHNS and CDR2 SASEGT. The CDR3 is 16 residues long. After removal of 2 bases from V and 4 bases from J, the junction contained 8 bases not matched to a gene.

This rearrangement joins TRBV6-1 to TRBJ1-2; 9 nucleotides align to TRBD1. The starting material was PBMCs, obtained from a glioma patient whose treatment included an IDH1 peptide vaccine. This sequence originates from a woman aged 45-65 years with glioma. The CDR3: CASSERLGQGGYGYTF. The CDR3 DNA follows: TGTGCCAGCAGTGAAAGGTTGGGACAGGGCGGCTATGGCTACACCTTC.